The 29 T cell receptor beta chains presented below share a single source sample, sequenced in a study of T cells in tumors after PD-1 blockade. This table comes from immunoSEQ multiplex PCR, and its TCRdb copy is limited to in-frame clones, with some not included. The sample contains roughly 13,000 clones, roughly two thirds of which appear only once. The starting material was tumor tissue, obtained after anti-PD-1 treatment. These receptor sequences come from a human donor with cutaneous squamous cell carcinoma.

The CDR3 DNA follows: TGTGCCACCAGCTTTTCCGATCTCTTATCAACTAATGAAAAACTGTTTTTT. This sequence encodes CATSFSDLLSTNEKLFF. This chain uses TRBV15 with TRBJ1-4; no firm D call. Germline lookup yields CDR1 LNHNV and CDR2 YYDKDF (reference sequence). Trimming pared 5 bases from V and 0 bases from J, leaving 16 bases between. The CDR3 extends over 17 amino acids.

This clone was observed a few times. For the CDR3, the DNA is TGTGCCAGCAGCTTAGGAGGGAGCACCGGGGAGCTGTTTTTT. Translation: CASSLGGSTGELFF. This chain joins TRBV7-9 and TRBJ2-2, with a tentative D call TRBD2 (5 bases). CDR1 and CDR2 (germline): SEHNR, FQNEAQ (reference sequence). V was cut by 1 base and J by 4 bases, with 7 bases left in between. This CDR3 has 14 residues.

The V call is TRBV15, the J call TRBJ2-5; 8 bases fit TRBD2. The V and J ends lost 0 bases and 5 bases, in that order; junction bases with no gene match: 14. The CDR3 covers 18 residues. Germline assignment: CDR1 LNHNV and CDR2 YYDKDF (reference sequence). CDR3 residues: CATSRDYSGGYVDETQYF. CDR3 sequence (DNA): TGTGCCACCAGCAGAGATTACAGCGGGGGCTACGTTGATGAGACCCAGTACTTC.

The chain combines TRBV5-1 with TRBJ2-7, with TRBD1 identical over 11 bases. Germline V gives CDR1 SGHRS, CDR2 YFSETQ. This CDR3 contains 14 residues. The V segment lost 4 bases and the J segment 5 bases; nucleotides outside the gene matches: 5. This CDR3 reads CASSRGQGANEQYF. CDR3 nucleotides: TGCGCCAGCAGCCGCGGACAGGGGGCTAACGAGCAGTACTTC.

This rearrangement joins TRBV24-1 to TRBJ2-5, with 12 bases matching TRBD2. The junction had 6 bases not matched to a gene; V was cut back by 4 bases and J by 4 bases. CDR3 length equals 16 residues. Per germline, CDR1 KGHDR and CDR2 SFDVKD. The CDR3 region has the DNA TGTGCCACCAGTGAGGCCGGGACTAGCGGGTTAGAGACCCAGTACTTC. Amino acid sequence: CATSEAGTSGLETQYF.

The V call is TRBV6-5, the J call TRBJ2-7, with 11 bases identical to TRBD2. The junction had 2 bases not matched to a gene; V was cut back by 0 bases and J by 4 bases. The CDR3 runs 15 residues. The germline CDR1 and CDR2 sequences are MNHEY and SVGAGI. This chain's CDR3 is CASSYSRTSGYEQYF. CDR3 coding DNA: TGTGCCAGCAGTTACTCTCGGACTAGCGGGTACGAGCAGTACTTC.

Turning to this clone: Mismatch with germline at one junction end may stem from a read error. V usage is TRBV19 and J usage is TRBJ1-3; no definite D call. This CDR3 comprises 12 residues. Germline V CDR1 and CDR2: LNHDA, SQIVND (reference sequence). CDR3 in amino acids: CASKSSGNTIYF. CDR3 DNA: TGTGCAAGTAAGAGCTCTGGAAACACCATATATTTT. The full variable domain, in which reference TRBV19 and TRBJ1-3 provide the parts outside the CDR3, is DGGITQSPKYLFRKEGQNVTLSCEQNLNHDAMYWYRQDPGQGLRLIYYSQIVNDFQKGDIAEGYSVSREKKESFPLTVTSAQKNPTAFYLCASKSSGNTIYFGEGSWLTVV.

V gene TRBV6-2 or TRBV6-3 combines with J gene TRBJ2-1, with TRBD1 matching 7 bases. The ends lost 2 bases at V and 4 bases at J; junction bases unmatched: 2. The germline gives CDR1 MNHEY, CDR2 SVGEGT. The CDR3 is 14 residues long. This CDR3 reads CASSYGDSYNEQFF. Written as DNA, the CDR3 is TGTGCCAGCAGTTACGGGGACAGTTACAATGAGCAGTTCTTC.

The CDR3 loop reads CASSLEWGGLVEQFF. The CDR3 nucleotides read TGTGCCAGCAGCTTAGAGTGGGGGGGTTTGGTTGAGCAGTTCTTC. V and J are TRBV7-9 and TRBJ2-1; 7 nucleotides line up with TRBD2. Germline assignment: CDR1 SEHNR and CDR2 FQNEAQ (reference sequence). The V and J ends lost 1 base and 9 bases, in that order; junction bases with no gene match: 9. The CDR3 loop spans 15 amino acids.

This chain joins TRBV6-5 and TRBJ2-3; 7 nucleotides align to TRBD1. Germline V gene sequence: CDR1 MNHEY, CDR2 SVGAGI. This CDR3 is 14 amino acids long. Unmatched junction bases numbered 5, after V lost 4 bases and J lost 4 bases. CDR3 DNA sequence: TGTGCCAGCAGTTTTTTGCAGGGGGCAGATACGCAGTATTTT. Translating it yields CASSFLQGADTQYF.

CDR3 DNA: TGTGCCAGCAGCCAAGATCTACTAGCGGGGGGGCGTTTGTTCTTC. Its translation: CASSQDLLAGGRLFF. This chain connects TRBV3-1 (or the pseudogene TRBV3-2) to TRBJ2-1; TRBD2 agrees at 13 bases. V trimming: 0 bases; J trimming: 15 bases; junction bases outside the gene matches: 8. Germline CDR1 reads LGHDT; CDR2 reads YNNKEL (reference sequence). The CDR3 totals 15 residues.

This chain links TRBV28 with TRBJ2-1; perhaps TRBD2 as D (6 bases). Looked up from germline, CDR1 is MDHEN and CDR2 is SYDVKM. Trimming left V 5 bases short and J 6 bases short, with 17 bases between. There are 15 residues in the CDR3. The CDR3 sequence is CASSVPRRGVNEQFF. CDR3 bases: TGTGCCAGCAGTGTACCAAGACGCGGGGTCAATGAGCAGTTCTTC.

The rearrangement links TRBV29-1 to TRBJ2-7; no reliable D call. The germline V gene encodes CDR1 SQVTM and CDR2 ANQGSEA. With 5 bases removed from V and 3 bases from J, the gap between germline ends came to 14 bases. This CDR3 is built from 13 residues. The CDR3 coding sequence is TGCAGCGTTAGGCAAACTTCGTTCTACGAGCAGTACTTC. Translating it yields CSVRQTSFYEQYF.

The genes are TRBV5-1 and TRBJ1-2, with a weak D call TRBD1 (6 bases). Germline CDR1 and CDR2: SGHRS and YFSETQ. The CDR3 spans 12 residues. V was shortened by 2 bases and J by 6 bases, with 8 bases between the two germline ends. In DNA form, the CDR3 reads TGCGCCAGCAGCTTCCCAGGGGATGGCTACACCTTC. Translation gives CASSFPGDGYTF.

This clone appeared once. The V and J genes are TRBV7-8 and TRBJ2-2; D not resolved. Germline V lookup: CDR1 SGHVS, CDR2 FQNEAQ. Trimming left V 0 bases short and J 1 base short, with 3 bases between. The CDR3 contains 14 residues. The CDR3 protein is CASSLAQNTGELFF. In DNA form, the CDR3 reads TGTGCCAGCAGCTTAGCGCAGAACACCGGGGAGCTGTTTTTT.

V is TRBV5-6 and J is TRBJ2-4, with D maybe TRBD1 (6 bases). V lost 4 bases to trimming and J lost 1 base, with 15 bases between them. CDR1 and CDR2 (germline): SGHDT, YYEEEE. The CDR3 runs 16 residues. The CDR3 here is CASSPLGTGAKNIQYF. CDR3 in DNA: TGTGCCAGCAGCCCACTCGGAACAGGGGCCAAAAACATTCAGTACTTC.

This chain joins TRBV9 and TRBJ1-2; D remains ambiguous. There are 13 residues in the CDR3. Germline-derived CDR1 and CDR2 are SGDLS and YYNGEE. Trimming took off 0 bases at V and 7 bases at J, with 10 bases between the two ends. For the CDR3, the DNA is TGTGCCAGCAGCGTAGCCGGGAATGTTGGCTACACCTTC. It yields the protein CASSVAGNVGYTF.

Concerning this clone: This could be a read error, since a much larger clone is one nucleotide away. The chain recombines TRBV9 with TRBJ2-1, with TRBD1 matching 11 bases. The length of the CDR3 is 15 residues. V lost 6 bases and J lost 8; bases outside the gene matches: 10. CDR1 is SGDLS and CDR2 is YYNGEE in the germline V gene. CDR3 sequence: CASNAGQGVIHEQFF. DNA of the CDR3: TGTGCCAGCAACGCGGGACAGGGGGTTATCCATGAGCAGTTCTTC.

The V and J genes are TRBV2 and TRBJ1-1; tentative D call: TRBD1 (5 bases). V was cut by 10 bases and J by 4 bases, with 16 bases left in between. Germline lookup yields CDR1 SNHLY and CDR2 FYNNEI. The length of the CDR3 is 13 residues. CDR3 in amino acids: CATEQGWGTEAFF. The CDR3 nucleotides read TGTGCCACCGAGCAGGGTTGGGGCACTGAAGCTTTCTTT.

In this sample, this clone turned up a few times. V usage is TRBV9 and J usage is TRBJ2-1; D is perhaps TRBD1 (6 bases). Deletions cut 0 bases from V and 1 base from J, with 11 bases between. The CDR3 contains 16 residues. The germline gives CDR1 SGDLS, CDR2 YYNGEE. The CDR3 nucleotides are TGTGCCAGCAGCGTAGCGGCAGGGGCTTCCTACAATGAGCAGTTCTTC. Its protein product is CASSVAAGASYNEQFF.

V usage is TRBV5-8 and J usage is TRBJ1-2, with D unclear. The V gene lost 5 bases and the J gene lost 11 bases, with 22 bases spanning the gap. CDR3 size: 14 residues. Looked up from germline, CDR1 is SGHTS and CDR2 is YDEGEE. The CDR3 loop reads CASSPRQNPLRYTF. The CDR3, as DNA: TGTGCCAGCAGTCCTCGGCAGAATCCTCTGCGTTACACCTTC.

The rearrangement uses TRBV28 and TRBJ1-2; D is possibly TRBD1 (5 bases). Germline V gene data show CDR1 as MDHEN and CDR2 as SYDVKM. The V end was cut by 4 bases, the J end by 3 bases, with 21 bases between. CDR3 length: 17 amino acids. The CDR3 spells CASSSRPGRPFDYGYTF. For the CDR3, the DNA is TGTGCCAGCAGTTCGCGTCCGGGACGCCCGTTCGACTATGGCTACACCTTC.

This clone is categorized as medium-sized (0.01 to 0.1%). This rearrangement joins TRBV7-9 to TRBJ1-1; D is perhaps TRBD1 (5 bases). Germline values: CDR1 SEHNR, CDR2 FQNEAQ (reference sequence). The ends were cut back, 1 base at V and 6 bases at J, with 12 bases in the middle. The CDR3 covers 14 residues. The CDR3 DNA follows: TGTGCCAGCAGCTTAGACGGGGGGTACTCTGAAGCTTTCTTT. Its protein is CASSLDGGYSEAFF. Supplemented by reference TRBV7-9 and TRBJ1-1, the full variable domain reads DTGVSQNPRHKITKRGQNVTFRCDPISEHNRLYWYRQTLGQGPEFLTYFQNEAQLEKSRLLSDRFSAERPKGSFSTLEIQRTEQGDSAMYLCASSLDGGYSEAFFGQGTRLTVV.

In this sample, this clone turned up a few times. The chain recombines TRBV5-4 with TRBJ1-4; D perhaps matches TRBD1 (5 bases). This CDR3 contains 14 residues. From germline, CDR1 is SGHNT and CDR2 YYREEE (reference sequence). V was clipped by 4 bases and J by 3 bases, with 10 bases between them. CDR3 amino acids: CASSPGGANEKLFF. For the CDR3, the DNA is TGTGCCAGCAGCCCGGGGGGGGCTAATGAAAAACTGTTTTTT.

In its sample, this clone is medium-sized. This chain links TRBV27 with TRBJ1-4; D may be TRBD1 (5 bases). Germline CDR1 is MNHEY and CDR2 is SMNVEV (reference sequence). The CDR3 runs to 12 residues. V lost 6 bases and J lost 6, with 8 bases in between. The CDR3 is CASRAGYEKLFF. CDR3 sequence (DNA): TGTGCCAGCAGAGCAGGGTATGAAAAACTGTTTTTT.

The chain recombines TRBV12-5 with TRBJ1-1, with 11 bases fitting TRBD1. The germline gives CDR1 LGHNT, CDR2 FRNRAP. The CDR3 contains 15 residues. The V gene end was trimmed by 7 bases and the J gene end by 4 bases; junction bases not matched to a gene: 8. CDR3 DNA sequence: TGTGCTAGTGTTCGGACAGGGGGCTTGGGCACTGAAGCTTTCTTT. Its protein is CASVRTGGLGTEAFF.

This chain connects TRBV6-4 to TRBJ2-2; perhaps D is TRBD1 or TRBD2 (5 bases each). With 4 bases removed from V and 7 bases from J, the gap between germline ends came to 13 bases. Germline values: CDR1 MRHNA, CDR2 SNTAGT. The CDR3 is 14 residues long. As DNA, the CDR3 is TGTGCCAGCAGTGCCCTGGGGGAAGTCGGGGAGCTGTTTTTT. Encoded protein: CASSALGEVGELFF.

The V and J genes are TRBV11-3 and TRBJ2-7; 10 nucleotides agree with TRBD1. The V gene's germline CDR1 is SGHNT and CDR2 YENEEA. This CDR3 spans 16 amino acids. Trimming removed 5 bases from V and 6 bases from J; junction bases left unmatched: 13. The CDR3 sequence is CASSPRQGAPCFEQYF. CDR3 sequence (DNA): TGTGCCAGCAGCCCTAGACAGGGGGCCCCGTGTTTCGAGCAGTACTTC. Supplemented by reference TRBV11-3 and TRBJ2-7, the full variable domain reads EAGVVQSPRYKIIEKKQPVAFWCNPISGHNTLYWYLQNLGQGPELLIRYENEEAVDDSQLPKDRFSAERLKGVDSTLKIQPAELGDSAVYLCASSPRQGAPCFEQYFGPGTRLTVT.

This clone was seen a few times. CDR3 coding DNA: TGTGCCAGCAGCCAGCGACAGGGTAGGGAGACCCAGTACTTC. Its protein is CASSQRQGRETQYF. The V call is TRBV3-1 (or the pseudogene TRBV3-2), the J call TRBJ2-5; TRBD1 matches at 7 bases. The CDR3 totals 14 residues. The junction had 6 bases not matched to a gene; V was cut back by 3 bases and J by 5 bases. Germline CDR1 and CDR2: LGHDT and YNNKEL (reference sequence).